The text below deals with one TCR beta chain. The CDR3 loop spans 15 amino acids. Losses at the gene ends were 1 base for V and 4 bases for J; bases not matched to a gene: 7. The germline gives CDR1 SGHAT, CDR2 FQNNGV. This sample is drawn from a study of blood T cell repertoires in COVID-19. Study details: The United States, Italy and Spain provided the acute and convalescent COVID-19 samples. Sources were T cells, B-cell-depleted T cells, or PBMCs; the material itself was cDNA or gDNA.

Original processing methods: Amplification of reference gene primers was used by the study to estimate nucleated cell counts. Profiled with immunoSEQ multiplex PCR; TCRdb holds only in-frame clones, not every one. V and J calls plus clone size are reproduced from that table; the DNA served to infer D and trimming. The sample yields roughly 150,000 clones, under 80% seen once. The TCR originated in a man aged 55 to 70 with acute or convalescent COVID-19. The rearrangement links TRBV11-2 to TRBJ2-7; 7 positions agree with TRBD2. The sample consisted of peripheral blood. The CDR3 protein is CASSLGAGEGYEQYF. The CDR3 DNA follows: TGTGCCAGCAGCTTAGGGGCGGGAGAGGGTTACGAGCAGTACTTC.